The source of this TCR beta chain is a study of blood T cell repertoires in COVID-19. Study-wide context: Acute-phase and convalescent COVID-19 samples originated in the United States, Italy and Spain. PBMCs, B-cell-depleted T cells, or T cells provided the cDNA or gDNA that made up the material.

Under the authors' procedure: Amplified reference gene primers provided the basis for estimating nucleated cell counts. Repertoires were generated with immunoSEQ multiplex PCR, while TCRdb's copy carries only in-frame clones and drops some. Clone size and the V and J calls come from that table; the DNA yielded D and trimming. The table has 50,000 to 80,000 clones, roughly 89% seen once. This CDR3 comprises 15 residues. Germline CDR1 and CDR2: SEHNR and FQNEAQ (reference sequence). V was clipped by 1 base and J by 0 bases, with 7 bases between them. Material: peripheral blood. The rearrangement uses TRBV7-9 and TRBJ1-3; D may be TRBD1 (5 bases). The clonotype comes from a man between 60 and 75 years old with acute or convalescent COVID-19. CDR3: CASSLGGLSGNTIYF. For the CDR3, the DNA is TGTGCCAGCAGCTTAGGGGGACTCTCTGGAAACACCATATATTTT.